In this sample, the clone carrying this T cell receptor (beta chain) turned up a few times. The sample belongs to a study of patients and donors after allogeneic stem cell transplantation. The CDR3 is made up of 15 amino acids. Between the trimmed V and J ends, which lost 4 bases and 3 bases, there was a span of 15 bases. CDR1 is MGHRA and CDR2 is YSYEKL in the germline V gene. In TCRdb, the RT-PCR reads were re-called with MiXCR into one record per CDR3 protein. The table shows about 74,000 distinct CDR3 sequences, with more than 25% occurring only once. This clonotype was obtained from a human donor who was either an allogeneic HSCT recipient or a stem cell or donor lymphocyte infusion donor (not recorded which). It is not recorded whose cells these are; they may come from a transplant donor. V is TRBV4-1 and J is TRBJ1-2; a weak D match, TRBD1 (5 bases). The specimen was blood, either unsorted or a sorted T cell fraction (not recorded which). The CDR3 spells CASSPGPRTDYGYTF. CDR3 coding DNA: TGCGCCAGCAGCCCAGGGCCCCGAACCGACTATGGCTACACCTTC.